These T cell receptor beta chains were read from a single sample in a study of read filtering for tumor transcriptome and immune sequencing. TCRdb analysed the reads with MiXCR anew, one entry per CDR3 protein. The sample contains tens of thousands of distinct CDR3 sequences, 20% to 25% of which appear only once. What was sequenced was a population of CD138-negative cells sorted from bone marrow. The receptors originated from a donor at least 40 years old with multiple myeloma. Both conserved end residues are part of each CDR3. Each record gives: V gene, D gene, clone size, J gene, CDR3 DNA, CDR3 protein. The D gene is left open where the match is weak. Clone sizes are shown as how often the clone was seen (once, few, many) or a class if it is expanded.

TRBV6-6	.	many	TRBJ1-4	TGTGCCGGGGGGAATGAAAAACTGTTTTTT	CAGGNEKLFF
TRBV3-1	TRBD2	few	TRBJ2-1	TGTGCCAGCACCCCTAGCGGGAGGGGTGAGCAGTTCTTC	CASTPSGRGEQFF
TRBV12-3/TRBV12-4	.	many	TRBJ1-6	TGTGCCAGCGGTAGGGACCATAATTCACCCCTCCACTTT	CASGRDHNSPLHF
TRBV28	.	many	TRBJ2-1	TGTGCCAGCAGTTTAAGGGCCAGCGGGCTTACCTACAATGAGCAGTTCTTC	CASSLRASGLTYNEQFF
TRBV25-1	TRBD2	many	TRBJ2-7	TGTGCCAGCAGTGGCCTAGAGCGGGGTTCCAATCCCTACGAGCAGTACTTC	CASSGLERGSNPYEQYF
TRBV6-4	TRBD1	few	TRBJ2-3	TGTGCCAGCAGTGACACAGGGGGTAGCACAGATACGCAGTATTTT	CASSDTGGSTDTQYF
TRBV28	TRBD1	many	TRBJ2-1	TGTGCCAGCAGTGATCAAAGGGACAGGGTAATGTTTTGGAATGAGCAGTTCTTC	CASSDQRDRVMFWNEQFF
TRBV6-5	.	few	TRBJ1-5	TGTGCCAGCAGTTATGGACGGATAAATCAGCCCCAGCATTTT	CASSYGRINQPQHF
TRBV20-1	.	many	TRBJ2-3	TGCAGTGCCCCCCGAGGAGGGAGCGGCGCAGATACGCAGTATTTT	CSAPRGGSGADTQYF
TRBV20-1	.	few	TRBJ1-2	TGCAGTGCAACCAGACGATCTGGCTACACCTTC	CSATRRSGYTF
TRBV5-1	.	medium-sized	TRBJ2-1	TGCGCCAGCAGCCTATCCGGGGCCTACAATGAGCAGTTCTTC	CASSLSGAYNEQFF